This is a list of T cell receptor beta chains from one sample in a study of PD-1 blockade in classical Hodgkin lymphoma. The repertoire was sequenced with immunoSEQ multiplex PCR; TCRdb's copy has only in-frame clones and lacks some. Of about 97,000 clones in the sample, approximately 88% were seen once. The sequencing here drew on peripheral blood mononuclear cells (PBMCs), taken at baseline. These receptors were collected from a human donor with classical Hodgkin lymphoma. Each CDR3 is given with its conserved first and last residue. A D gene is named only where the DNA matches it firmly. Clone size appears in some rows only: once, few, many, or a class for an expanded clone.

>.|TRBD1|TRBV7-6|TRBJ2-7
CASSGGTGPYEQYF
TGTGCCAGCAGCGGCGGGACAGGGCCCTACGAGCAGTACTTC
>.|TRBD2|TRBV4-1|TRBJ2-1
CASSQREAYNEQFF
TGCGCCAGCAGCCAGCGGGAGGCCTACAATGAGCAGTTCTTC
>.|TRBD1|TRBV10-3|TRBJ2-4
CAISESIGTVNIQYF
TGTGCCATCAGTGAGTCGATTGGGACAGTAAACATTCAGTACTTC
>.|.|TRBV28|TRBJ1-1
CASSPQTGLGTEAFF
TGTGCCAGCAGTCCCCAGACAGGCTTGGGCACTGAAGCTTTCTTT
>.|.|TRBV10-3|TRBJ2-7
CAIRPRDTYEQYF
TGTGCCATCAGGCCTCGGGACACCTACGAGCAGTACTTC
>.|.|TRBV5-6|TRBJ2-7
CASSLGHSSYEQYF
TGTGCCAGCAGCTTGGGTCACTCCTCCTACGAGCAGTACTTC
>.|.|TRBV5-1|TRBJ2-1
CASSQEYNEQFF
TGCGCCAGCAGCCAGGAATACAATGAGCAGTTCTTC
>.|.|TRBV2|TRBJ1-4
CASTPGRNEKLFF
TGTGCCAGCACCCCGGGGCGTAATGAAAAACTGTTTTTT
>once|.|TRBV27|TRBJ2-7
CASSLSRGSFSYEQYF
TGTGCCAGCAGTTTATCTAGGGGGTCCTTCTCCTACGAGCAGTACTTC
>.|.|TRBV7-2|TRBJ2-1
CASSSGSYNEQFF
TGTGCCAGCAGCTCCGGCTCCTACAATGAGCAGTTCTTC
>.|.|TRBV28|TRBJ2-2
CASSPPPEGGELFF
TGTGCCAGCAGTCCTCCCCCGGAGGGCGGGGAGCTGTTTTTT
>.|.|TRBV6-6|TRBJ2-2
CASRHGSHNTGELFF
TGTGCCAGCAGACACGGGTCCCATAACACCGGGGAGCTGTTTTTT
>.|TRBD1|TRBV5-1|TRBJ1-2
CASSLGQGGLANYGYTF
TGCGCCAGCAGCTTGGGACAAGGGGGCCTTGCTAACTATGGCTACACCTTC
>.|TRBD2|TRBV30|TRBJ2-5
CAWSGGGETQYF
TGTGCCTGGAGCGGCGGGGGTGAGACCCAGTACTTC
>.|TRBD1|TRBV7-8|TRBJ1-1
CASSLGQANTEAFF
TGTGCCAGCAGCCTGGGACAGGCGAACACTGAAGCTTTCTTT
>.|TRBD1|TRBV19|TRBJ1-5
CASRTGANQPQHF
TGTGCCAGTCGGACAGGAGCGAATCAGCCCCAGCATTTT
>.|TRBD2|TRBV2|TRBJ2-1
CASRQLAGVYNEQFF
TGTGCCAGCAGACAACTAGCGGGCGTCTACAATGAGCAGTTCTTC
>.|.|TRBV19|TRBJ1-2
CASRPDWLIDYGYTF
TGTGCCAGTAGACCAGATTGGTTAATAGACTATGGCTACACCTTC
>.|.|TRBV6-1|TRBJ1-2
CASSVEGRMGYTF
TGTGCCAGCAGTGTGGAGGGACGGATGGGCTACACCTTC
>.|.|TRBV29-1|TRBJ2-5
CSVDEVWTQYF
TGCAGCGTTGACGAGGTGTGGACCCAGTACTTC
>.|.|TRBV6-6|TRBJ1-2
CASRPLAGAAEGYTF
TGTGCCAGCAGACCCCTGGCGGGGGCGGCGGAGGGCTACACCTTC
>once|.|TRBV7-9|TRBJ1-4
CASTLPGAEKLFF
TGTGCCAGCACCCTTCCCGGCGCGGAAAAACTGTTTTTT
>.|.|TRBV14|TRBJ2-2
CASSQVVGGGELFF
TGTGCCAGCAGCCAAGTGGTCGGGGGCGGGGAGCTGTTTTTT
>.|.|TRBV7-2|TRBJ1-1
CASSLLTRDTEAFF
TGTGCCAGCAGCTTATTAACCAGGGACACTGAAGCTTTCTTT
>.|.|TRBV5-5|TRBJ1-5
CASSDLGRDQPQHF
TGTGCCAGCAGCGACCTTGGGAGGGATCAGCCCCAGCATTTT
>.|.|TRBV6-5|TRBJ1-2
CASSYGDSYGYTF
TGTGCCAGCAGTTACGGTGACAGCTATGGCTACACCTTC
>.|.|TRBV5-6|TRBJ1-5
CASSLGQNNQPQHF
TGTGCCAGCAGCTTGGGTCAGAACAATCAGCCCCAGCATTTT
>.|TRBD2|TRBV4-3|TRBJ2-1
CASSLIAGVMNNEQFF
TGCGCCAGCAGCCTAATAGCGGGAGTAATGAACAATGAGCAGTTCTTC
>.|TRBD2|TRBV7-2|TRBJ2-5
CASSLAGSGGQETQYF
TGTGCCAGCAGCTTGGCCGGATCCGGGGGGCAAGAGACCCAGTACTTC
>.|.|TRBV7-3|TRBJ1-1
CASSLRRNTEAFF
TGTGCCAGCAGCCTGCGCAGGAACACTGAAGCTTTCTTT
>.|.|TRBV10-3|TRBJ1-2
CAIRPDGDNGYTF
TGTGCCATTCGCCCGGACGGAGACAACGGCTACACCTTC
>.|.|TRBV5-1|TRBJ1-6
CASSSDRFGSPLHF
TGCGCCAGCAGTTCGGACAGATTTGGTTCACCCCTCCACTTT
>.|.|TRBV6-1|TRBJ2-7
CASRVVSYEQYF
TGTGCCAGCAGGGTAGTATCCTACGAGCAGTACTTC
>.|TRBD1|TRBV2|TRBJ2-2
CASSLDRETGELFF
TGTGCCAGCAGTCTTGACAGGGAGACCGGGGAGCTGTTTTTT
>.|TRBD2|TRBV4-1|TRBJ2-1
CASSQDGLAGADPYNEQFF
TGCGCCAGCAGCCAAGACGGACTAGCGGGGGCAGACCCCTACAATGAGCAGTTCTTC
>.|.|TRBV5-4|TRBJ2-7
CASSLGARQYF
TGTGCCAGCAGCTTGGGCGCTCGGCAGTACTTC
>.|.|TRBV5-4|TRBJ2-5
CASSLARGPQETQYF
TGTGCCAGCAGCTTGGCTAGGGGACCCCAAGAGACCCAGTACTTC
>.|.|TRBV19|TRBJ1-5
CATEAGGWNQPQHF
TGTGCCACCGAGGCGGGGGGATGGAATCAGCCCCAGCATTTT
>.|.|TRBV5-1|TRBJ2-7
CASSDRAQGAYEQYF
TGCGCCAGCAGCGACCGGGCCCAAGGCGCCTACGAGCAGTACTTC
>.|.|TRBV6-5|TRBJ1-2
CASTSREDYGYTF
TGTGCCAGCACCTCCCGGGAAGACTATGGCTACACCTTC
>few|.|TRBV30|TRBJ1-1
CAWSTGGNTEAFF
TGTGCCTGGAGTACCGGGGGGAACACTGAAGCTTTCTTT
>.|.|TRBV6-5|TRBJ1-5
CASSASWGNQPQHF
TGTGCCAGCAGCGCCAGTTGGGGGAATCAGCCCCAGCATTTT
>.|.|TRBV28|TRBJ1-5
CASSRWGGINQPQHF
TGTGCCAGCAGCCGATGGGGGGGGATCAATCAGCCCCAGCATTTT
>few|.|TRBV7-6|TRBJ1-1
CASSLALTRGVNTEAFF
TGTGCCAGCAGCTTAGCGCTAACCCGGGGGGTGAACACTGAAGCTTTCTTT
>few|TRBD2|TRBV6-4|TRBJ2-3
CASSEIPSAGGPGGTDTQYF
TGTGCCAGCAGTGAGATCCCTTCAGCGGGAGGCCCCGGGGGGACAGATACGCAGTATTTT
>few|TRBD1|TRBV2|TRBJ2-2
CASKGTGGGGELFF
TGTGCCAGCAAGGGGACAGGGGGCGGCGGGGAGCTGTTTTTT
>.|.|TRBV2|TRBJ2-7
CARQGRASGRNSYEQYF
TGTGCCAGACAGGGGAGGGCTAGCGGTAGGAACTCCTACGAGCAGTACTTC
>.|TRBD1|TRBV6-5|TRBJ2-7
CASSYSGQGTLYEQYF
TGTGCCAGCAGTTACTCCGGACAGGGCACTCTCTACGAGCAGTACTTC
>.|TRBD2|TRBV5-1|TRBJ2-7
CASSSTSGSDEQYF
TGCGCCAGCAGCTCCACTAGCGGGAGTGACGAGCAGTACTTC
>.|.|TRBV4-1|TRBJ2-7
CASSQESQGSYEQYF
TGCGCCAGCAGCCAAGAAAGTCAGGGGAGCTACGAGCAGTACTTC
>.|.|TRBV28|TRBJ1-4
CASSPLDLGTTNEKLFF
TGTGCCAGCAGCCCACTTGATTTAGGAACAACTAATGAAAAACTGTTTTTT
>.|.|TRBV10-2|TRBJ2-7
CASSESSSPGLEQYF
TGCGCCAGCAGTGAGTCGTCTAGCCCCGGGCTCGAGCAGTACTTC
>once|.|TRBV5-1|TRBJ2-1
CASSFDRREQFF
TGCGCCAGCAGCTTCGACAGGCGAGAGCAGTTCTTC
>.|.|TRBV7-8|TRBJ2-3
CASSSWGGTAYTQYF
TGTGCCAGCAGCTCCTGGGGGGGGACAGCTTACACGCAGTATTTT
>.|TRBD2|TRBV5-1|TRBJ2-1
CASSLAGGDNEQFF
TGCGCCAGCAGCTTGGCCGGGGGGGACAATGAGCAGTTCTTC
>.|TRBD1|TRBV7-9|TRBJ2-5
CASSLVGQPQETQYF
TGTGCCAGCAGCTTAGTGGGACAGCCCCAAGAGACCCAGTACTTC
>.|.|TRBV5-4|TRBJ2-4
CASSLPGAKNIQYF
TGTGCCAGCAGCTTACCAGGGGCTAAAAACATTCAGTACTTC
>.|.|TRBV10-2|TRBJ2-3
CASSGRGADTQYF
TGCGCCAGCAGCGGCAGGGGAGCAGATACGCAGTATTTT
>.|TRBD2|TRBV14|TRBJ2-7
CASSHRTGPTPGLALTYEQYF
TGTGCCAGCAGCCACCGGACAGGGCCAACACCGGGACTAGCGCTGACCTACGAGCAGTACTTC
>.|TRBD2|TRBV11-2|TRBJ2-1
CATGGSYNEQFF
TGTGCCACCGGGGGGTCCTACAATGAGCAGTTCTTC